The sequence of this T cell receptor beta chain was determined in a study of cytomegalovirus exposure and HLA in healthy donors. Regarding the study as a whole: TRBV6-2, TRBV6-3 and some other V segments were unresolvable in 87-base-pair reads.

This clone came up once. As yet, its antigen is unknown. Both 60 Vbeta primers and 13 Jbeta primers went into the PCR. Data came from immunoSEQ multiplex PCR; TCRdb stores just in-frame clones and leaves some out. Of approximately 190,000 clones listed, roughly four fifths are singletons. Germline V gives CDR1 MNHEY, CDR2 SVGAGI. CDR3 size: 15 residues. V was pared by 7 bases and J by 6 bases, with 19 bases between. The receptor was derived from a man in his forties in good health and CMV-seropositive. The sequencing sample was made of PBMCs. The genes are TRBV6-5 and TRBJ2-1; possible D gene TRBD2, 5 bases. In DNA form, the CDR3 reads TGTGCCAGCAACCCAGGATCCTGGGAGACCAATGAGCAGTTCTTC. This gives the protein CASNPGSWETNEQFF.